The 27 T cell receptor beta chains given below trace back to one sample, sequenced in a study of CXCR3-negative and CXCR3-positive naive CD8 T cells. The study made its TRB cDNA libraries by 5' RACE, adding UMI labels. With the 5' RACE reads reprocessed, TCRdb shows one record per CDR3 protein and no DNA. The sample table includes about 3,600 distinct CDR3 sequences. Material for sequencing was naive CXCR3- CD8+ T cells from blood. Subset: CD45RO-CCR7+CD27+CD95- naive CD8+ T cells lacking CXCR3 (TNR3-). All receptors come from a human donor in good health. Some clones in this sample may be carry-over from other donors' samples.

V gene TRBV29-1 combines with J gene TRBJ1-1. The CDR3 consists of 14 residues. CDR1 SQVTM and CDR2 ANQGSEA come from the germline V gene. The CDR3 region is CSGDEGLLNTEAFF.

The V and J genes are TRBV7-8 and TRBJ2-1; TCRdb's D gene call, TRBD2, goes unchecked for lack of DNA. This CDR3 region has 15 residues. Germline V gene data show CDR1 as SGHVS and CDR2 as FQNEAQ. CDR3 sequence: CASNYLAGTYNEQFF.

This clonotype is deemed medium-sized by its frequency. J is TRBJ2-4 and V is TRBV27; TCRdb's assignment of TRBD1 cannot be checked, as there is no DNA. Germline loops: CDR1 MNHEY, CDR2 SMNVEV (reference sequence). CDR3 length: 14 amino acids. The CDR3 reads CASSFGQSKNIQYF.

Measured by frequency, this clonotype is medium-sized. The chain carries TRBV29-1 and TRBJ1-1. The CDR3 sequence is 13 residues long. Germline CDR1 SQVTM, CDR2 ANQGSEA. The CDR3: CSVEVAGNTEAFF.

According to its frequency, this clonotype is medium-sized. CDR3: CASSLSEGTEAFF. This sequence joins TRBV5-1 and TRBJ1-1. The CDR3 loop spans 13 amino acids. Germline V lookup: CDR1 SGHRS, CDR2 YFSETQ.

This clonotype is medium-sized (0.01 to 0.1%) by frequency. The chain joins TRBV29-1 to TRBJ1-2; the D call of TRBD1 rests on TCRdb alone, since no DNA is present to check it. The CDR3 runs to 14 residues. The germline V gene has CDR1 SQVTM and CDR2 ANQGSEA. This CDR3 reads CSAVNRGADHGYTF.

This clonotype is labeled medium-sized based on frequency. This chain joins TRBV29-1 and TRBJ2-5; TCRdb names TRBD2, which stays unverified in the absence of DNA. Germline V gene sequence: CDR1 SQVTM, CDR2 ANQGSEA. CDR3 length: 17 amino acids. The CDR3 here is CSVEMGGSVSIQETQYF.

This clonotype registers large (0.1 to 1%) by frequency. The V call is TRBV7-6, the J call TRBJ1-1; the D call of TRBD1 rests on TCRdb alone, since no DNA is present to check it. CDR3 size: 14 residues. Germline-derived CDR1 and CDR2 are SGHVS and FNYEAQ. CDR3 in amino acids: CASSAGQGGTEAFF.

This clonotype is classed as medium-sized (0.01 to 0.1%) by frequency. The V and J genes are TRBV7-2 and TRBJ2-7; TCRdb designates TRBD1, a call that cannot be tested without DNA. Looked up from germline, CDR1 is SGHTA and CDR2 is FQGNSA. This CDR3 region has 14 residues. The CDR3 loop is CASSSEGGASEQYF.

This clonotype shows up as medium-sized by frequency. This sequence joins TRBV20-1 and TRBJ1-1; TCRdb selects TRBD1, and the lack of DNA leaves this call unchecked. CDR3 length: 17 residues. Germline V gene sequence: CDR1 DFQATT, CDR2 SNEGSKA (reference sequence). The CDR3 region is CSAILSPGQGSNTEAFF.

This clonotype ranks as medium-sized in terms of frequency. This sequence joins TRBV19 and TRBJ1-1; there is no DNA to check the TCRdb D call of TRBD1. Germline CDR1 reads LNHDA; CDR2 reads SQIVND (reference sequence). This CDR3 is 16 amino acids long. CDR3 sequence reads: CASSTPRFRDGTEAFF. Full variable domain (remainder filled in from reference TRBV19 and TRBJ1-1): DGGITQSPKYLFRKEGQNVTLSCEQNLNHDAMYWYRQDPGQGLRLIYYSQIVNDFQKGDIAEGYSVSREKKESFPLTVTSAQKNPTAFYLCASSTPRFRDGTEAFFGQGTRLTVV.

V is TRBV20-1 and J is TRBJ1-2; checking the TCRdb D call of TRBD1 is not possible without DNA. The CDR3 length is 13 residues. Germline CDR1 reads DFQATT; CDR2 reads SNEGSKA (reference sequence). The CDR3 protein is CSATTGTLYGYTF.

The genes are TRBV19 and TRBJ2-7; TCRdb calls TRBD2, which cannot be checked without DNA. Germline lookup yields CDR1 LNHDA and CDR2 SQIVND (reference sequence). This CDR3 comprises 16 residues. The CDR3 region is CASSITLAGSYYEQYF. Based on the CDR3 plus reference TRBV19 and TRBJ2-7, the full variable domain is DGGITQSPKYLFRKEGQNVTLSCEQNLNHDAMYWYRQDPGQGLRLIYYSQIVNDFQKGDIAEGYSVSREKKESFPLTVTSAQKNPTAFYLCASSITLAGSYYEQYFGPGTRLTVT.

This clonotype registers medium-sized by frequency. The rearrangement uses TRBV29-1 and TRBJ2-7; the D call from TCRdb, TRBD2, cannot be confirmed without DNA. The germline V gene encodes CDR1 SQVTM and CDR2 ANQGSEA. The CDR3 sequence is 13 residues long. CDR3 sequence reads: CSVGEGGTYEQYF.

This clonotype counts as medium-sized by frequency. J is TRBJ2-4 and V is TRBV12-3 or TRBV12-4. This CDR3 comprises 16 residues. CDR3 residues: CASSPPTGWGKNIQYF.

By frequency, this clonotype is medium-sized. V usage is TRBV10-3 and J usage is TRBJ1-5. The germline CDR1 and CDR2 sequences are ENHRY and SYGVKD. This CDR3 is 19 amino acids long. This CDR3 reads CAISDSDRGLSDSNQPQHF.

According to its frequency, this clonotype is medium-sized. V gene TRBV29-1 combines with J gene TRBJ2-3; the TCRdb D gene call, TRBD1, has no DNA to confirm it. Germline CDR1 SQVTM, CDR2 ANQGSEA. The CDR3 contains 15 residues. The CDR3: CSVAGTRVGTDTQYF.

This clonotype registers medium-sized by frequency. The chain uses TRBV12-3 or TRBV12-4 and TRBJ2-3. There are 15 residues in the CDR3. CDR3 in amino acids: CASSFRPTSTDTQYF.

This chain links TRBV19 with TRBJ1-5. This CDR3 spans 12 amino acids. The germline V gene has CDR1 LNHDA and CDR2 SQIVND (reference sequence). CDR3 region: CASREGGQPQHF. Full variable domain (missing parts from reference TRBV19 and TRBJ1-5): DGGITQSPKYLFRKEGQNVTLSCEQNLNHDAMYWYRQDPGQGLRLIYYSQIVNDFQKGDIAEGYSVSREKKESFPLTVTSAQKNPTAFYLCASREGGQPQHFGDGTRLSIL.

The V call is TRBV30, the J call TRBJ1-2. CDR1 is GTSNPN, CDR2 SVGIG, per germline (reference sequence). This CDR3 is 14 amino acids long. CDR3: CAWSLDGVNYGYTF.

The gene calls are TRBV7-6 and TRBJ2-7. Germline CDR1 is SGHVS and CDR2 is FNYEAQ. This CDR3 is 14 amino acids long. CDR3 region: CASSLSSGYYEQYF. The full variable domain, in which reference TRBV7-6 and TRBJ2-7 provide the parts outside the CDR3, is GAGVSQSPRYKVTKRGQDVALRCDPISGHVSLYWYRQALGQGPEFLTYFNYEAQQDKSGLPNDRFSAERPEGSISTLTIQRTEQRDSAMYRCASSLSSGYYEQYFGPGTRLTVT.

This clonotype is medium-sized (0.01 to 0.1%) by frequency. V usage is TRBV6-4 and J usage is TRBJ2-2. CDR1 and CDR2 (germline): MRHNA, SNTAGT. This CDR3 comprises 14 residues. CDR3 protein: CASSGDGNTGELFF.

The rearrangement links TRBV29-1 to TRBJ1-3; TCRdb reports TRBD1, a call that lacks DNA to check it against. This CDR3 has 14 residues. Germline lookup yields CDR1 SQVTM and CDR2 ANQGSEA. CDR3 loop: CSVEGAHSGNTIYF.

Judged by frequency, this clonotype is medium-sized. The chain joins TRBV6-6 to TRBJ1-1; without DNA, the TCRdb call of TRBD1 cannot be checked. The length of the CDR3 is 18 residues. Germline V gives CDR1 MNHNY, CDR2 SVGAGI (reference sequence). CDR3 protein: CASSFLVDRGPGNTEAFF.

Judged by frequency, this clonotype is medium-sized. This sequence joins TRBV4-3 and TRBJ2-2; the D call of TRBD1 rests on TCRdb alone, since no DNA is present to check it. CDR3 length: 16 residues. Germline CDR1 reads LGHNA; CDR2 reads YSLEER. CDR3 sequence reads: CASSLYPGGGTGELFF.

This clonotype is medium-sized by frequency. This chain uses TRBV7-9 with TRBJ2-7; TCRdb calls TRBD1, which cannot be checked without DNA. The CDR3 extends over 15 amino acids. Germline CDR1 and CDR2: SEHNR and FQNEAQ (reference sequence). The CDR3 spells CASSLEEGVGLEQYF.

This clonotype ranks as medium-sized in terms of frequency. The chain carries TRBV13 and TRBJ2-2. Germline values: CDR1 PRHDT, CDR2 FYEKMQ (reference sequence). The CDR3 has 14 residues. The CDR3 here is CASSLRRNTGELFF.